Presented here are 8 T cell receptor beta chains from one specimen sequenced in a study of shared clonotypes between healthy human individuals. Assay used: immunoSEQ multiplex PCR; TCRdb lists only in-frame clones, some missing. This table has some 1,600,000 clones, 95% to 99% appearing once. Sequenced material: naive CD4+ T cells sorted from blood. Specified subset: CD45RA+ positively selected. These receptors came from a man aged 25 to 45 in good health.

The rearrangement uses TRBV15 and TRBJ2-3; 7 bases map to TRBD2. Germline CDR1 and CDR2: LNHNV and YYDKDF (reference sequence). The CDR3 contains 13 residues. V shed 6 bases, J shed 3 bases, and the junction held 3 bases outside the gene matches. DNA for the CDR3: TGTGCCACCAGACTAGCGTCGACAGATACGCAGTATTTT. The encoded protein is CATRLASTDTQYF. Looking up the rest from reference TRBV15 and TRBJ2-3 gives the full variable domain: DAMVIQNPRYQVTQFGKPVTLSCSQTLNHNVMYWYQQKSSQAPKLLFHYYDKDFNNEADTPDNFQSRRPNTSFCFLDIRSPGLGDTAMYLCATRLASTDTQYFGPGTRLTVL.

This chain connects TRBV11-2 to TRBJ1-2; no clear D. Germline V gives CDR1 SGHAT, CDR2 FQNNGV. Trimming pared 7 bases from V and 1 base from J, leaving 13 bases between. The CDR3 consists of 14 residues. The DNA of the CDR3 is TGTGCCAGCACCCCCAAGAACATTAACTATGGCTACACCTTC. Amino acids: CASTPKNINYGYTF.

This clone showed up just once. V usage is TRBV2 and J usage is TRBJ2-7; tentative D call: TRBD2 (5 bases). The CDR3 totals 12 residues. The ends were cut back, 6 bases at V and 5 bases at J, with 11 bases in the middle. The germline V gene encodes CDR1 SNHLY and CDR2 FYNNEI. CDR3 residues: CASRVARNEQYF. CDR3 bases: TGTGCCAGCAGAGTAGCGCGGAACGAGCAGTACTTC.

CDR3 protein: CASGGTGWYEQYF. CDR3 coding DNA: TGTGCCAGCGGAGGGACAGGGTGGTACGAGCAGTACTTC. The chain couples TRBV6-1 to TRBJ2-7; 9 bases map to TRBD1. The CDR3 contains 13 residues. The ends lost 8 bases at V and 4 bases at J; junction bases unmatched: 6. From germline, CDR1 is MNHNS and CDR2 SASEGT.

The CDR3 DNA reads TGTGCCAGCAAAGAGTCCCCGAGCTCCTACAATGAGCAGTTCTTC. It specifies CASKESPSSYNEQFF. The chain employs TRBV6-1 and TRBJ2-1; D remains ambiguous. The V gene's germline CDR1 is MNHNS and CDR2 SASEGT. CDR3 length equals 15 residues. V lost 7 bases and J lost 0, with 13 bases in between.

V is TRBV25-1 and J is TRBJ2-3, with D hard to call. This CDR3 spans 14 amino acids. CDR1 and CDR2 from the germline V gene are MGHDK and SYGVNS. Trimming took 4 bases from V and 1 from J, leaving 9 bases between them. This CDR3 reads CASSVVDGTDTQYF. The CDR3 bases are TGTGCCAGCAGTGTGGTGGACGGCACAGATACGCAGTATTTT.

As to this clone: Other nucleotide sequences from this sample produce the same CDR3. J is TRBJ2-7 and V is TRBV28; D is uncertain. This CDR3 is built from 11 residues. The germline V and J ends were trimmed by 6 bases and 2 bases, with 5 bases remaining between them. Germline V gives CDR1 MDHEN, CDR2 SYDVKM. Here the CDR3 DNA reads TGTGCCAGCAGCCTGACCTACGAGCAGTACTTC. Protein: CASSLTYEQYF.

In its sample, this clone was seen once. The rearrangement links TRBV18 to TRBJ2-5, with D hard to call. Germline CDR1 and CDR2: KGHSH and LQKENI. Between the trimmed V and J ends, which lost 2 bases and 4 bases, there was a span of 11 bases. The length of the CDR3 is 14 residues. For the CDR3, the DNA is TGTGCCAGCTCACCATTAGACCTCGGAGAGACCCAGTACTTC. Translated, it gives CASSPLDLGETQYF.